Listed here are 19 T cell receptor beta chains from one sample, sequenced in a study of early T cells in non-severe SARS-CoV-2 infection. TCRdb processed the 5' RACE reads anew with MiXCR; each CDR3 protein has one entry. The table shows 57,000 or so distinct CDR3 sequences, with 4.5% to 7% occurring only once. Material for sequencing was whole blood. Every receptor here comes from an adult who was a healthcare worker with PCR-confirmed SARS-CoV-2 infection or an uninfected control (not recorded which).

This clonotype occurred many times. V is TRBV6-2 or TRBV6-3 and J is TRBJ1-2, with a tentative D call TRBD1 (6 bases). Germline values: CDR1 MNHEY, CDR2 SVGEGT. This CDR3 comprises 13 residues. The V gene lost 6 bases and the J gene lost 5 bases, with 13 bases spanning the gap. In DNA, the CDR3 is TGTGCCAGCAGACCCCCGGACAGATATGGCTACACCTTC. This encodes CASRPPDRYGYTF.

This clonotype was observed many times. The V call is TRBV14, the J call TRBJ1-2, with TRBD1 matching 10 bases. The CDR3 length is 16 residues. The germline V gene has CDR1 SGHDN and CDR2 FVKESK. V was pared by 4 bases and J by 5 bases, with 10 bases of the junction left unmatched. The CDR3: CASSRLGGQGLYGYTF. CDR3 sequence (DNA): TGTGCCAGCAGCCGCCTAGGGGGACAGGGGTTATATGGCTACACCTTC.

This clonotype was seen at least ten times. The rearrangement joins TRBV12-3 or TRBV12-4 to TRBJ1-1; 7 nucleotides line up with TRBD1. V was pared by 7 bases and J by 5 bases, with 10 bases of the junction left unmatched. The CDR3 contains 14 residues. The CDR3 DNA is TGTGCCAGCACCACCGGACAGGTATCGACTGAAGCTTTCTTT. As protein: CASTTGQVSTEAFF.

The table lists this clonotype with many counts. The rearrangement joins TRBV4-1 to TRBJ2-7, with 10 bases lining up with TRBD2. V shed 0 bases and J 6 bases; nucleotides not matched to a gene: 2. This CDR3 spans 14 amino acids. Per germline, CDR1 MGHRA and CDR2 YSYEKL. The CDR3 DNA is TGCGCCAGCAGCCAAGAGGGACTAGCGCGCGAGCAGTACTTC. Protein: CASSQEGLAREQYF.

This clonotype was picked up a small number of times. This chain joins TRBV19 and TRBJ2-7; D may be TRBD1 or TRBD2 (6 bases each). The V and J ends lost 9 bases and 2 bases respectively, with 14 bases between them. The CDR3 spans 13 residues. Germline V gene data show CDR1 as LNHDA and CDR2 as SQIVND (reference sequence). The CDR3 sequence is CARGSGGAYEQYF. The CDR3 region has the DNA TGTGCCAGAGGGTCCGGGGGCGCCTACGAGCAGTACTTC.

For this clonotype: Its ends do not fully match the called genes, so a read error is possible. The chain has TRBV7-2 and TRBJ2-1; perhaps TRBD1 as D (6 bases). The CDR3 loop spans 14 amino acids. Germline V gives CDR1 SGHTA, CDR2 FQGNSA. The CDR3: CASSFQPMTGGWIF. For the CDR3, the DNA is TGTGCCAGCAGCTTCCAGCCTATGACAGGCGGTTGGATCTTC. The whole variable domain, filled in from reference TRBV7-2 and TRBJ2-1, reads GAGVSQSPSNKVTEKGKDVELRCDPISGHTALYWYRQSLGQGLEFLIYFQGNSAPDKSGLPSDRFSAERTGGSVSTLTIQRTQQEDSAVYLCASSFQPMTGGWIFGPGTRLTVL.

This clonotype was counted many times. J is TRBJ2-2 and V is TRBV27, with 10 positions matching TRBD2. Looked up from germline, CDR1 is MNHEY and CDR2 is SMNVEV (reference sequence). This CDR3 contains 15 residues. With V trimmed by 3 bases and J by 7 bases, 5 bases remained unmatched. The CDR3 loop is CASSFATSGFGELFF. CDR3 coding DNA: TGTGCCAGCAGTTTCGCGACTAGCGGGTTCGGGGAGCTGTTTTTT.

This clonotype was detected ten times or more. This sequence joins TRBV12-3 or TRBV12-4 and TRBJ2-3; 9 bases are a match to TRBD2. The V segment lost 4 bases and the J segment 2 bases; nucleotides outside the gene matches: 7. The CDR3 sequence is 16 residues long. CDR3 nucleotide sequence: TGTGCCAGCAGTTCACCTTTAGCGGGGGCCACAGATACGCAGTATTTT. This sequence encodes CASSSPLAGATDTQYF.

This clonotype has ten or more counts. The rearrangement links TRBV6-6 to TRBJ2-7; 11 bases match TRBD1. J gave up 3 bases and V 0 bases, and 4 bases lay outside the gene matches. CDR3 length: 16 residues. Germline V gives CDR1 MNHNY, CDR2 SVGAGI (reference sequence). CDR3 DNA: TGTGCCAGCAGTTACTCGAGGGACAGGGGGGACTACGAGCAGTACTTC. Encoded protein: CASSYSRDRGDYEQYF.

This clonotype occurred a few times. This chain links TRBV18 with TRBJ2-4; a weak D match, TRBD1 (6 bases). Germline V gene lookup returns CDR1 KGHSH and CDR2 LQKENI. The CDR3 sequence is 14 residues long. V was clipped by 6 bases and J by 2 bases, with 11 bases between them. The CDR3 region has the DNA TGTGCCAGCTCGGTAACAGGGACCAAAAACATTCAGTACTTC. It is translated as CASSVTGTKNIQYF.

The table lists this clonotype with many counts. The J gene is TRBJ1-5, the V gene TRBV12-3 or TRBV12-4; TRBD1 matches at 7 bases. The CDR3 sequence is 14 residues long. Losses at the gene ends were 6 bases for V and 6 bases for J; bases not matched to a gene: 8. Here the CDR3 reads CASSPGQNSQPQHF. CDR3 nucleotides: TGTGCCAGCAGCCCGGGACAGAATTCTCAGCCCCAGCATTTT.

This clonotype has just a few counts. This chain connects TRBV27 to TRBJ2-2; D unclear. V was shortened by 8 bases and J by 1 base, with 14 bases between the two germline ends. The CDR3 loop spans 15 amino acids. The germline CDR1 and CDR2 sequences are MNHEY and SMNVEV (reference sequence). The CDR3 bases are TGTGCCAGCGCGATGGCCCAGCGGAACACCGGGGAGCTGTTTTTT. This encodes CASAMAQRNTGELFF.

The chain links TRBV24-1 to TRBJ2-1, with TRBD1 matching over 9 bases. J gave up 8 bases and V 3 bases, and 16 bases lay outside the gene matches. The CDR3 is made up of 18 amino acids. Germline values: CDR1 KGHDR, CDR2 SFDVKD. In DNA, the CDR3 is TGTGCCACCAGTGATGGGCGTGCTGCCGGGACAGGGCGGGATGAGCAGTTCTTC. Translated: CATSDGRAAGTGRDEQFF.

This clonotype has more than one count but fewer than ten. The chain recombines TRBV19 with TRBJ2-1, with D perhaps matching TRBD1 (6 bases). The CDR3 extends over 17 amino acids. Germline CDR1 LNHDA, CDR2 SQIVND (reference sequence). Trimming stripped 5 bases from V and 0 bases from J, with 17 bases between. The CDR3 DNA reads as TGTGCCAGTAGTGCACTGTTGGGGGCGAGCTCCTACAATGAGCAGTTCTTC. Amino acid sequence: CASSALLGASSYNEQFF.

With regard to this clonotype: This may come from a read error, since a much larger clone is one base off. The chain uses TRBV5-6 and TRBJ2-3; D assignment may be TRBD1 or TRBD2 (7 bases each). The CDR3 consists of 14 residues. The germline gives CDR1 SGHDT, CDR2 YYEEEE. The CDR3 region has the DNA TGTGCCAGCAGCCGGGGAGGGGGCACGGATACGCAGTATTTT. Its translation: CASSRGGGTDTQYF.

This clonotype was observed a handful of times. CDR3 bases: TGTGCCAGCAGCTTTGGACTAGCGGGCCCACAAGAGACCCAGTACTTC. As protein: CASSFGLAGPQETQYF. This chain connects TRBV7-6 to TRBJ2-5; 11 nucleotides line up with TRBD2. This CDR3 contains 16 residues. V trimming: 3 bases; J trimming: 2 bases; junction bases outside the gene matches: 5. Germline V gene data show CDR1 as SGHVS and CDR2 as FNYEAQ.

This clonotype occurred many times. Here the CDR3 DNA reads TGTGCCAGCATCCGCGGGGAGAGCGGGGGGCCGGAGGAGACCCAGTACTTC. This encodes CASIRGESGGPEETQYF. This chain connects TRBV7-9 to TRBJ2-5; 9 bases map to TRBD2. V lost 7 bases to trimming and J lost 5 bases; unmatched junction nucleotides: 17. The CDR3 has 17 amino acids. Germline loops: CDR1 SEHNR, CDR2 FQNEAQ (reference sequence).

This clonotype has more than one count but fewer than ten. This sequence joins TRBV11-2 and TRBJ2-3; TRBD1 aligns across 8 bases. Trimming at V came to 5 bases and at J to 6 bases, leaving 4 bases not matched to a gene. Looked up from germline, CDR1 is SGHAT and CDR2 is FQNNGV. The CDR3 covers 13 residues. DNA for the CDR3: TGTGCCAGCAGCCGGACAGGGCCTGATACGCAGTATTTT. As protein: CASSRTGPDTQYF.

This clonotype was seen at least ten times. For the CDR3, the DNA is TGCAGTGCTAGGGGTGATGGTGGCAATCAGCCCCAGCATTTT. It is translated as CSARGDGGNQPQHF. The rearrangement joins TRBV20-1 to TRBJ1-5; the D is unclear. Trimming shortened V by 3 bases and J by 2 bases, and 11 bases separated the two germline ends. The germline V gene has CDR1 DFQATT and CDR2 SNEGSKA (reference sequence). The CDR3 sequence is 14 residues long.